These 26 T cell receptor beta chains originate from one sample sequenced in a study of human T cells and chemical hapten exposure. Time point defined: pre-sensitization, week 0. Treatment meaning: therapeutic diphenylcyclopropenone sensitization with weekly scalp DPC. TCRdb used MiXCR to reprocess the RACE reads, holding one entry per CDR3 protein. The table lists fewer than 300,000 distinct CDR3 sequences, over 8% of them singletons, with less than 3% in the top ten. Sequences were derived from whole blood, sampled in connection with sensitization to the hapten diphenylcyclopropenone (DPC). Receptor source: a middle-aged woman with alopecia areata. Some clones in this sample may be carry-over from other donors' samples.

The chain recombines TRBV5-1 with TRBJ1-1; perhaps TRBD1 as D (5 bases). Germline assignment: CDR1 SGHRS and CDR2 YFSETQ. This CDR3 spans 15 amino acids. V shed 0 bases and J shed 9 bases, with 18 bases lying between them. The CDR3 DNA reads as TGCGCCAGCAGCTTGGGGGAGGGGACGGCCCGGAAAGCTTTCTTT. It translates to CASSLGEGTARKAFF.

With regard to this clonotype: A junction boundary mismatches the germline segment, possibly from a read error. This chain uses TRBV5-1 with TRBJ2-1; TRBD2 matches at 12 bases. The CDR3 has 14 amino acids. Germline CDR1 SGHRS, CDR2 YFSETQ. CDR3 protein: CASHRLAGDNVQFF. The CDR3 DNA reads as TGCGCCAGCCACCGACTAGCGGGAGACAATGTGCAGTTCTTC.

The chain joins TRBV7-2 to TRBJ1-4, with 8 bases lining up with TRBD1. Per germline, CDR1 SGHTA and CDR2 FQGNSA. The CDR3 loop spans 15 amino acids. V dropped 6 bases and J dropped 8; count of bases not matched to a gene: 11. The CDR3 region is CASSRSTGVSEKLFF. CDR3 nucleotides: TGTGCCAGCAGTCGCTCGACAGGGGTTAGCGAAAAACTGTTTTTT.

This clonotype turned up a few times. The chain is built from TRBV5-1 and TRBJ1-5; the D gene is possibly TRBD1 (5 bases). The CDR3 is made up of 13 amino acids. Trimming stripped 4 bases from V and 3 bases from J, with 8 bases between. Germline V CDR1 and CDR2: SGHRS, YFSETQ. This chain's CDR3 is CASSGQPNQPQHF. DNA for the CDR3: TGCGCCAGCAGCGGACAACCCAATCAGCCCCAGCATTTT.

This clonotype was counted ten times or more. The chain uses TRBV29-1 and TRBJ2-5, with D perhaps TRBD1 or TRBD2 (6 bases each). Trimming took 3 bases from V and 5 from J, leaving 16 bases between them. Germline values: CDR1 SQVTM, CDR2 ANQGSEA. The CDR3 contains 14 residues. CDR3: CSVDSGALTETQYF. CDR3 coding DNA: TGCAGCGTTGATTCGGGGGCACTTACGGAGACCCAGTACTTC.

This rearrangement joins TRBV11-2 to TRBJ2-7; D gene uncertain. CDR3 length equals 14 residues. The ends were cut back, 5 bases at V and 4 bases at J, with 15 bases in the middle. The germline V gene encodes CDR1 SGHAT and CDR2 FQNNGV. The CDR3 region is CASSPRPDTYEQYF. The CDR3 DNA sequence: TGTGCCAGCAGCCCCCGCCCTGACACGTACGAGCAGTACTTC.

V is TRBV20-1 and J is TRBJ1-2; D remains ambiguous. This CDR3 has 12 residues. V shed 5 bases and J shed 1 base, with 8 bases lying between them. Germline V CDR1 and CDR2: DFQATT, SNEGSKA (reference sequence). This CDR3 is CSAGQNNYGYTF. DNA for the CDR3: TGCAGTGCTGGGCAGAATAACTATGGCTACACCTTC.

This clonotype was recorded many times. This chain uses TRBV7-9 with TRBJ2-3; D uncertain. From germline, CDR1 is SEHNR and CDR2 FQNEAQ (reference sequence). The germline V and J ends were trimmed by 5 bases and 5 bases, with 5 bases remaining between them. The CDR3 consists of 11 residues. CDR3 nucleotides: TGTGCCAGCAGCCGCCGAGATACGCAGTATTTT. Residues: CASSRRDTQYF.

This clonotype was seen many times. V is TRBV6-2 or TRBV6-3 and J is TRBJ2-3, with TRBD1 identical over 9 bases. Germline CDR1 reads MNHEY; CDR2 reads SVGEGT. This CDR3 region has 16 residues. Trimming cost V 3 bases and J 3 bases; bases outside gene matches: 7. CDR3 sequence (DNA): TGTGCCAGCAGTTATGGGGAACAGGGGGCAACAGATACGCAGTATTTT. Its protein is CASSYGEQGATDTQYF.

The table lists this clonotype with a few counts. The chain employs TRBV4-3 and TRBJ2-3; D possibly corresponds to TRBD2 (6 bases). This CDR3 is 17 amino acids long. Germline-derived CDR1 and CDR2 are LGHNA and YSLEER. V was clipped by 0 bases and J by 6 bases, with 19 bases between them. CDR3 coding DNA: TGCGCCAGCAGCCAAGAACGCGGAGGGGCGGAGGGGGATACGCAGTATTTT. Translated: CASSQERGGAEGDTQYF.

This clonotype has more than one count but fewer than ten. The rearrangement links TRBV2 to TRBJ2-4, with D unresolved. The germline V gene has CDR1 SNHLY and CDR2 FYNNEI. V was trimmed by 3 bases and J by 0 bases, leaving 18 bases between them. The CDR3 sequence is 18 residues long. Written as DNA, the CDR3 is TGTGCCAGCAGTGAGCCACTCCCGGGCAGGCTAGCCAAAAACATTCAGTACTTC. Amino acids: CASSEPLPGRLAKNIQYF.

This clonotype has ten or more counts. The CDR3 bases are TGTGCCAGCAGCCAAGGAATAGCGGGAGATTCCTACGAGCAGTACTTC. Residues: CASSQGIAGDSYEQYF. V and J are TRBV4-2 and TRBJ2-7; TRBD2 matches 9 bases. Germline assignment: CDR1 LGHNA and CDR2 YNFKEQ. This CDR3 is 16 amino acids long. V shed 1 base, J shed 1 base, and the junction held 5 bases outside the gene matches.

The chain employs TRBV28 and TRBJ1-2, with 11 bases lining up with TRBD1. V dropped 9 bases and J dropped 8; count of bases not matched to a gene: 11. CDR3 size: 14 residues. CDR1 and CDR2 (germline): MDHEN, SYDVKM. The chain's CDR3 is CASTARDRGFGYTF. Written as DNA, the CDR3 is TGTGCCAGTACCGCCCGGGACAGGGGGTTCGGCTACACCTTC.

The chain employs TRBV2 and TRBJ1-4; possible D gene TRBD1, 6 bases. The germline V gene encodes CDR1 SNHLY and CDR2 FYNNEI. Trimming shortened V by 4 bases and J by 8 bases, and 11 bases separated the two germline ends. This CDR3 comprises 13 residues. The chain's CDR3 is CASSGGREEKLFF. The DNA of the CDR3 is TGTGCCAGCAGTGGGGGGCGCGAGGAAAAACTGTTTTTT.

Note on this clonotype: This may be a read error: a much more frequent sequence differs by one nucleotide. V gene TRBV20-1 combines with J gene TRBJ2-7; 7 bases map to TRBD1. From germline, CDR1 is DFQATT and CDR2 SNEGSKA (reference sequence). The CDR3 runs 14 residues. DNA of the CDR3: TGCAGTGCTAGTGGTACGGGACAGACATACGAGCAGAACTTC. This encodes CSASGTGQTYEQNF.

This clonotype was observed a few times. The chain links TRBV7-9 to TRBJ1-3; no clear D. CDR1 and CDR2 from the germline V gene are SEHNR and FQNEAQ (reference sequence). The CDR3 consists of 18 residues. The V end lost 7 bases, the J end lost 3 bases, and 25 bases lay between the germline ends. CDR3 coding DNA: TGTGCCAGCACCGGACCGAACCCCCTATTAGGAATTGGAAACACCATATATTTT. Translating it yields CASTGPNPLLGIGNTIYF.

This clonotype appeared a few times. The CDR3 nucleotides are TGCGCCAGCAGCCAAGACGGGACAGGGCGTTTTCAGCCCCAGCATTTT. This sequence encodes CASSQDGTGRFQPQHF. V and J are TRBV4-3 and TRBJ1-5, with 9 bases identical to TRBD1. This CDR3 region has 16 residues. The germline CDR1 and CDR2 sequences are LGHNA and YSLEER. The junction had 6 bases not matched to a gene; V was cut back by 0 bases and J by 6 bases.

This clonotype has ten or more counts. This chain joins TRBV9 and TRBJ2-1, with TRBD1 matching over 7 bases. CDR1 and CDR2 from the germline V gene are SGDLS and YYNGEE. Trimming cost V 3 bases and J 6 bases; bases outside gene matches: 6. The CDR3 spans 14 residues. CDR3 nucleotides: TGTGCCAGCAGCGCGAGACAGGGTCCCAATGAGCAGTTCTTC. Protein product: CASSARQGPNEQFF.

This clonotype appeared a few times. The rearrangement uses TRBV5-1 and TRBJ1-2, with D tentatively TRBD1 (6 bases). The germline gives CDR1 SGHRS, CDR2 YFSETQ. Trimming removed 4 bases at V and 8 bases at J, with 21 bases between. This CDR3 spans 15 amino acids. The DNA for the CDR3 is TGCGCCAGCAGCCTCTACCCCGCAGGGGAGTCAGGCTACACCTTC. Encoded protein: CASSLYPAGESGYTF.

This chain uses TRBV4-3 with TRBJ2-1; D not certain. Trimming took 3 bases from V and 6 from J, leaving 15 bases between them. CDR3 length: 15 residues. CDR1 is LGHNA, CDR2 YSLEER, per germline. CDR3 residues: CASSQDGLDGNEQFF. CDR3 nucleotide sequence: TGCGCCAGCAGCCAGGACGGGTTAGACGGCAATGAGCAGTTCTTC.

This rearrangement joins TRBV6-2 or TRBV6-3 to TRBJ2-7; 8 bases line up with TRBD2. Per germline, CDR1 MNHEY and CDR2 SVGEGT. With 5 bases clipped from V and 2 bases from J, the junction kept 11 bases outside the gene matches. The CDR3 runs to 16 residues. The CDR3 spells CASSDKAGTRTYEQYF. For the CDR3, the DNA is TGTGCCAGCAGTGACAAGGCCGGGACTAGAACCTACGAGCAGTACTTC.

This clonotype was found many times. The chain has TRBV6-5 and TRBJ2-1; tentatively, D is TRBD1 (6 bases). The CDR3 covers 17 residues. Trimming took off 0 bases at V and 0 bases at J, with 12 bases between the two ends. Germline V gene lookup returns CDR1 MNHEY and CDR2 SVGAGI. The CDR3, as DNA: TGTGCCAGCAGTTACTCGAGGGGGTGGAGCTCCTACAATGAGCAGTTCTTC. The encoded protein is CASSYSRGWSSYNEQFF.

The rearrangement links TRBV7-2 to TRBJ2-7; the match to TRBD1 covers 7 bases. Losses at the gene ends were 0 bases for V and 7 bases for J; bases not matched to a gene: 9. Per the germline V gene, CDR1 is SGHTA and CDR2 is FQGNSA. This CDR3 spans 15 amino acids. CDR3 sequence reads: CASSLAATGRREQYF. CDR3 bases: TGTGCCAGCAGCTTAGCAGCGACAGGGAGAAGAGAGCAGTACTTC.

The sample holds many counts of this clonotype. V and J are TRBV5-1 and TRBJ1-3; no definite D call. V was clipped by 0 bases and J by 2 bases, with 9 bases between them. The germline CDR1 and CDR2 sequences are SGHRS and YFSETQ. This CDR3 has 15 amino acids. CDR3 in DNA: TGCGCCAGCAGCTTGGAGTTTTCCCCTGGAAACACCATATATTTT. Encoded protein: CASSLEFSPGNTIYF.

This clonotype was recorded many times. The chain recombines TRBV2 with TRBJ2-7, with TRBD2 as a possible D gene (6 bases). CDR1 and CDR2 (germline): SNHLY, FYNNEI. The CDR3 runs 13 residues. Trimming took 5 bases from V and 3 from J, leaving 11 bases between them. CDR3 sequence: CASSFGGIYEQYF. Written as DNA, the CDR3 is TGTGCCAGCAGTTTCGGCGGGATCTACGAGCAGTACTTC.

This clonotype occurred many times. The genes are TRBV20-1 and TRBJ1-5; D is ambiguous. The germline V gene has CDR1 DFQATT and CDR2 SNEGSKA (reference sequence). The CDR3 length is 11 residues. Trimming removed 3 bases from V and 4 bases from J, with 4 bases in between. The CDR3 spells CSASPNQPQHF. The CDR3, as DNA: TGCAGTGCTAGCCCAAATCAGCCCCAGCATTTT.